This entry is about one T cell receptor (beta chain). This sample was taken from a study of cytomegalovirus exposure and HLA in healthy donors. Germline values: CDR1 SGHNT, CDR2 YYREEE (reference sequence). CDR3 length: 14 amino acids. V shed 5 bases and J shed 1 base, with 12 bases lying between them. With 60 Vbeta and 13 Jbeta primers, the PCR was carried out. The method was immunoSEQ multiplex PCR; TCRdb's version includes in-frame clones alone and lacks a portion of them. In the table there are 130,000 to 150,000 clones, around 80% of which are singletons. This TCR was sampled from a young man in good health and CMV-seropositive. The specimen sequenced was PBMCs. The V call is TRBV5-4, the J call TRBJ1-1; a weak D match, TRBD1 (6 bases). CDR3: CASSSPDRNTEAFF. The CDR3 nucleotides are TGTGCCAGCAGTTCCCCGGACAGGAACACTGAAGCTTTCTTT.